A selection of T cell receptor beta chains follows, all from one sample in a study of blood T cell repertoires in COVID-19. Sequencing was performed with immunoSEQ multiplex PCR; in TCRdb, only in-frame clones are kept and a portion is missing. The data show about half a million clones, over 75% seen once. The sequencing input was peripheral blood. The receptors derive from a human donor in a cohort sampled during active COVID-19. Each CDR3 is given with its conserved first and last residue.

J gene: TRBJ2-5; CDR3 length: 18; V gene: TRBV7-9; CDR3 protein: CASSLDKYPGRDEETQYF
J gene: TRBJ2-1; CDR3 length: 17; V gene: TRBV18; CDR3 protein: CASSPPALGTGTHEQFF
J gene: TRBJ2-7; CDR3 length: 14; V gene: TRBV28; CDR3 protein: CASSSQGQGNEQYF
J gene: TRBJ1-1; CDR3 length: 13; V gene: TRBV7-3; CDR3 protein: CASSSQDGAEAFF
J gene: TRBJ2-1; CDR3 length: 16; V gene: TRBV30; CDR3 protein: CAWSVQGGRAFREQFF
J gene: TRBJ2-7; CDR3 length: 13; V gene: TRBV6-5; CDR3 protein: CASSLRVGYEQYF
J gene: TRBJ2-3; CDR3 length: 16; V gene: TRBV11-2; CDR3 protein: CASSLVAGESTDTQYF
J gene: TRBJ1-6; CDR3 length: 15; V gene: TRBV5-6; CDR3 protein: CASSFRSSYNSPLHF
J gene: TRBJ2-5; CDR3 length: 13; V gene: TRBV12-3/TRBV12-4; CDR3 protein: CASSTGTKETQYF
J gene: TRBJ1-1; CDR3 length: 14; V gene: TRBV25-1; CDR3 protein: CASSDTTLNTEAFF
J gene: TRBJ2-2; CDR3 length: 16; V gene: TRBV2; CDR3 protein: CASSPGLASWGGELFF
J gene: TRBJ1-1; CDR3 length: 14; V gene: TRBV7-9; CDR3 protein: CASSPWGESPEAFF
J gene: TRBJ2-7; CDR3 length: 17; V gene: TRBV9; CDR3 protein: CASSEGLAGRGGYEQYF
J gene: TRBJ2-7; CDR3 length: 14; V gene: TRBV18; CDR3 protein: CASSPGTGFDEQYF
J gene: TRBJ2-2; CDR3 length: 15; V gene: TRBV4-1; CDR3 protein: CASSQGRMSSGELFF
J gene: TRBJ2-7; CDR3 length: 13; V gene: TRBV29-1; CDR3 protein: CSVEVTGTYEQYF
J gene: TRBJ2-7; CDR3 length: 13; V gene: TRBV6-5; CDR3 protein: CASSLTATYEQYF
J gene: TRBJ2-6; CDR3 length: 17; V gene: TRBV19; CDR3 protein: CASSSGHSSSGANVLTF
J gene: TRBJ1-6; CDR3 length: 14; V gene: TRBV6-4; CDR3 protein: CASSPTAYNSPLHF
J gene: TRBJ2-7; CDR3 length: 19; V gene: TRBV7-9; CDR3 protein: CASSFIPLNPWDTYYEQYF
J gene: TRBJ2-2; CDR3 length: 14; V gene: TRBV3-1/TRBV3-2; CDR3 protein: CASSQLGASGELFF
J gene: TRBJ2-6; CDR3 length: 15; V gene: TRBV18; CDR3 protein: CASSPGSTGANVLTF
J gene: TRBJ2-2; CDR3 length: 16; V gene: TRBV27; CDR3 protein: CASTRLTGGNTGELFF
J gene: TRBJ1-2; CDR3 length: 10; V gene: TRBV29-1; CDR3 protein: CSVRNYGYTF
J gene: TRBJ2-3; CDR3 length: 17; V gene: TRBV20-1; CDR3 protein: CSASVAPTSRSTDTQYF
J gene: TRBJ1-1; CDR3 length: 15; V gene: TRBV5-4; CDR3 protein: CASSPDWSVVEKAFF
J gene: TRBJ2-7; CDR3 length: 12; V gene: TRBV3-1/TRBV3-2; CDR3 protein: CASSPTSGEQYF